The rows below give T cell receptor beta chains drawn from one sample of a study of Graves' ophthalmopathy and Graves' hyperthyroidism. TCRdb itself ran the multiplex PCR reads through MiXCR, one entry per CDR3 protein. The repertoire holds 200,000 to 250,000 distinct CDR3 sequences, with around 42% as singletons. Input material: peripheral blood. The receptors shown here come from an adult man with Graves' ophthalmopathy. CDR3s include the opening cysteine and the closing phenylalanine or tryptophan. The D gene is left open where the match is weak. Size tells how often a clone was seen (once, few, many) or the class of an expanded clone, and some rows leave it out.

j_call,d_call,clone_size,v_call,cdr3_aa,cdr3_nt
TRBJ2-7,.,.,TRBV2,CASSEEGDYSEQYF,TGTGCCAGCAGTGAGGAAGGAGACTATTCCGAGCAGTACTTC
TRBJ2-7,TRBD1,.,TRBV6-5,CASSTRTGGSYEQYF,TGTGCCAGCAGTACCCGGACAGGGGGCTCCTACGAGCAGTACTTC
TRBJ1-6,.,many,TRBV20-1,CSARSPGNYNSPLHF,TGCAGTGCTAGATCCCCGGGAAACTATAATTCACCCCTCCACTTT
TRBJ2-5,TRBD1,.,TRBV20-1,CSARPDRGLETQYF,TGCAGTGCTAGACCGGACAGGGGGCTGGAGACCCAGTACTTC
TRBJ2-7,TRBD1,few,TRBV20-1,CSALTGGNPYEQYF,TGCAGTGCTCTTACAGGGGGCAATCCCTACGAGCAGTACTTC
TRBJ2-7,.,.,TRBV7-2,CASSLVGSGPYEQYF,TGTGCCAGCAGCTTAGTGGGGTCAGGACCCTACGAGCAGTACTTC
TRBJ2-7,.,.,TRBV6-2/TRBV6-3,CASRIPRDSRASSYEQYF,TGTGCCAGCAGGATCCCCCGGGACTCCCGTGCGTCCTCCTACGAGCAGTACTTC
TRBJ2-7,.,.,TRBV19,CASSMYATYEQYF,TGTGCCAGTAGTATGTATGCAACCTACGAGCAGTACTTC
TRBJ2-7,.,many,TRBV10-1,CASSPGATYEQYF,TGCGCCAGCAGTCCGGGAGCAACCTACGAGCAGTACTTC
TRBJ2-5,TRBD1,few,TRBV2,CASGPGQAQETQYF,TGTGCCAGTGGTCCGGGACAGGCGCAAGAGACCCAGTACTTC
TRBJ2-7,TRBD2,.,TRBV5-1,CASSFTSGSGEQYF,TGCGCCAGCAGCTTTACTAGCGGGAGTGGGGAGCAGTACTTC
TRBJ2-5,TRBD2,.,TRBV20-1,CSATGGPRETQYF,TGCAGTGCTACGGGGGGGCCGCGGGAGACCCAGTACTTC
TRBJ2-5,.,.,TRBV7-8,CASSFSPQETQYF,TGTGCCAGCAGCTTCTCCCCACAAGAGACCCAGTACTTC
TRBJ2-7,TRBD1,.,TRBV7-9,CASSSGTGLYNEQYF,TGTGCCAGCAGCTCCGGGACAGGGCTCTACAACGAGCAGTACTTC
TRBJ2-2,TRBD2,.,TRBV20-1,CSASGRANTGELFF,TGCAGTGCTAGCGGGAGGGCGAACACCGGGGAGCTGTTTTTT
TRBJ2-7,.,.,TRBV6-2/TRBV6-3,CASTPRSYWPYEQYF,TGTGCCAGCACCCCGCGGAGTTATTGGCCCTACGAGCAGTACTTC
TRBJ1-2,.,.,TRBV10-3,CATDRSANQGTGYTF,TGTGCCACCGACAGGTCAGCGAATCAGGGGACGGGCTACACCTTC
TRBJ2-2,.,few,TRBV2,CASSLTTDPVRGLFF,TGTGCCAGCAGCCTCACCACGGATCCGGTTAGGGGGCTGTTTTTT
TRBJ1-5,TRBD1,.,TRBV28,CATFQTQGAGNQPQHF,TGTGCCACCTTTCAAACACAGGGGGCAGGCAATCAGCCCCAGCATTTT
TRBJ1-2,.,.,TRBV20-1,CSARDSGQNYGYTF,TGCAGTGCTAGAGATTCAGGGCAGAACTATGGCTACACCTTC
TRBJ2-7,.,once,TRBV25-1,CASSLLEGYEQYF,TGTGCCAGCAGTTTATTGGAGGGTTACGAGCAGTACTTC
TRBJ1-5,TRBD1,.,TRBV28,CASRQGAVENQPQHF,TGTGCCAGCAGACAGGGGGCGGTTGAGAATCAGCCCCAGCATTTT
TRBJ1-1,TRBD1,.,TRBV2,CASSGTGVHTEAFF,TGTGCCAGTTCGGGGACAGGAGTTCACACTGAAGCTTTCTTT
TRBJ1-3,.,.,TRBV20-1,CSARDDAGPSGNTIYF,TGCAGTGCTAGAGATGACGCAGGACCCTCTGGAAACACCATATATTTT
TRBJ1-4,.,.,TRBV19,CASSMLGALVNEKLFF,TGTGCCAGTAGTATGCTGGGGGCGCTGGTTAATGAAAAACTGTTTTTT